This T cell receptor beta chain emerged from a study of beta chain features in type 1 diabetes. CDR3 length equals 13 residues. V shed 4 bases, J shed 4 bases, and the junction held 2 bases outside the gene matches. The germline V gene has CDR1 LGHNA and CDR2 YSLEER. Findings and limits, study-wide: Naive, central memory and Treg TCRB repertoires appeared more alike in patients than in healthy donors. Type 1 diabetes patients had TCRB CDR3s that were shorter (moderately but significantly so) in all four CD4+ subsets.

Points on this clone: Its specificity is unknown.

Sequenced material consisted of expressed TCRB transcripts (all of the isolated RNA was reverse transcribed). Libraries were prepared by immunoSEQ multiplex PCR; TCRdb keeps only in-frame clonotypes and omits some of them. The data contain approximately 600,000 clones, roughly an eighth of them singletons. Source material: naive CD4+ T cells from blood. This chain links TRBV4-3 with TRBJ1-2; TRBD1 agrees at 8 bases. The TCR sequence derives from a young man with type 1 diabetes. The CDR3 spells CASSRTGIYGYTF. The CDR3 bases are TGCGCCAGCAGCCGGACAGGGATCTATGGCTACACCTTC.